One sample yielded the 29 T cell receptor beta chains listed below, sequenced in a study of blood T cell repertoires in COVID-19. Assay: immunoSEQ multiplex PCR; the TCRdb copy retains only in-frame clones and omits some. Among approximately 200,000 clones listed, 65% to 85% were seen once. Source material: peripheral blood. These receptors all come from a woman aged 55-69 years with acute or convalescent COVID-19.

V gene TRBV11-2 combines with J gene TRBJ2-2; 11 bases line up with TRBD1. This CDR3 has 16 amino acids. Per the germline V gene, CDR1 is SGHAT and CDR2 is FQNNGV. The J segment lost 6 bases and the V segment lost 4 bases, leaving 7 bases of the junction unmatched. CDR3 loop: CASSSRDRGSPGELFF. The CDR3 region has the DNA TGTGCCAGCAGCTCCCGGGACAGGGGGTCCCCCGGGGAGCTGTTTTTT.

This chain connects TRBV7-2 to TRBJ1-5; tentatively, D is TRBD1 (5 bases). The germline CDR1 and CDR2 sequences are SGHTA and FQGNSA. The CDR3 has 13 residues. The ends were cut back, 6 bases at V and 6 bases at J, with 12 bases in the middle. The CDR3 is CASRGDWGQPQHF. The CDR3 coding sequence is TGTGCCAGCAGGGGGGACTGGGGTCAGCCCCAGCATTTT.

The chain has TRBV3-1 (or the pseudogene TRBV3-2) and TRBJ1-2, with TRBD1 identical over 7 bases. There are 14 residues in the CDR3. The germline gives CDR1 LGHDT, CDR2 YNNKEL (reference sequence). The V and J ends lost 3 bases and 7 bases, in that order; junction bases with no gene match: 8. DNA of the CDR3: TGTGCCAGCAGCCAGCCGACAGGGAAGTCTGGCTACACCTTC. It translates to CASSQPTGKSGYTF.

The chain uses TRBV6-1 and TRBJ1-2, with 8 bases fitting TRBD1. The germline V gene has CDR1 MNHNS and CDR2 SASEGT. The V and J ends lost 2 bases and 8 bases, in that order; junction bases with no gene match: 16. The CDR3 length is 17 residues. In DNA, the CDR3 is TGTGCCAGCAGTGAAAGTCCTGGGTTGGGGACAGGTCGAGGCTACACCTTC. Protein sequence: CASSESPGLGTGRGYTF.

V gene TRBV7-6 combines with J gene TRBJ2-5; TRBD1 is a possible D gene (6 bases). The CDR3 spans 15 residues. Germline loops: CDR1 SGHVS, CDR2 FNYEAQ. Trimming left V 0 bases short and J 5 bases short, with 13 bases between. The CDR3 bases are TGTGCCAGCAGCTTAGCGTCAGGGGTCGGGGAGACCCAGTACTTC. This encodes CASSLASGVGETQYF. Complete variable domain (other parts from reference TRBV7-6 and TRBJ2-5): GAGVSQSPRYKVTKRGQDVALRCDPISGHVSLYWYRQALGQGPEFLTYFNYEAQQDKSGLPNDRFSAERPEGSISTLTIQRTEQRDSAMYRCASSLASGVGETQYFGPGTRLLVL.

Only a few counts were recorded for this clone. CDR3 sequence reads: CASSPLAGRSDTQYF. In DNA form, the CDR3 reads TGTGCCAGCAGCCCGCTAGCGGGGAGGTCAGATACGCAGTATTTT. The rearrangement links TRBV11-1 to TRBJ2-3, with 9 bases aligning to TRBD2. The germline V gene encodes CDR1 SGHAT and CDR2 FQDESV (reference sequence). Unmatched junction bases numbered 7, after V lost 5 bases and J lost 4 bases. This CDR3 has 15 residues.

The J gene is TRBJ1-1, the V gene TRBV25-1, with TRBD1 as a possible D gene (5 bases). CDR3 length: 16 residues. Looked up from germline, CDR1 is MGHDK and CDR2 is SYGVNS. Trimming took 2 bases from V and 4 from J, leaving 17 bases between them. The CDR3 DNA reads TGTGCCAGCAGTGAAATCCAGGGCGCGTCGCGCACTGAAGCTTTCTTT. Translation: CASSEIQGASRTEAFF.

The chain's CDR3 is CASSPGTVNQPQHF. The CDR3 coding sequence is TGTGCCAGCAGCCCCGGGACAGTTAATCAGCCCCAGCATTTT. The chain employs TRBV7-8 and TRBJ1-5, with 7 bases aligning to TRBD1. The CDR3 is 14 amino acids. CDR1 is SGHVS and CDR2 is FQNEAQ in the germline V gene. V dropped 5 bases and J dropped 4; count of bases not matched to a gene: 5. Full variable domain (remainder filled in from reference TRBV7-8 and TRBJ1-5): GAGVSQSPRYKVAKRGQDVALRCDPISGHVSLFWYQQALGQGPEFLTYFQNEAQLDKSGLPSDRFFAERPEGSVSTLKIQRTQQEDSAVYLCASSPGTVNQPQHFGDGTRLSIL.

The chain joins TRBV6-1 to TRBJ1-4; D call uncertain. The CDR3 is 16 residues long. Germline V gene lookup returns CDR1 MNHNS and CDR2 SASEGT. Trimming left V 2 bases short and J 7 bases short, with 17 bases between. The CDR3 DNA reads TGTGCCAGCAGTGAACAGGTGGAGGCATGGGGTGAAAAACTGTTTTTT. Encoded protein: CASSEQVEAWGEKLFF.

This chain connects TRBV15 to TRBJ1-4, with unresolved D. Germline assignment: CDR1 LNHNV and CDR2 YYDKDF (reference sequence). The CDR3 contains 15 residues. V dropped 0 bases and J dropped 8 bases, with 13 bases sitting between them. CDR3 DNA sequence: TGTGCCACCAGCAGAGACCCGGGTTTAGGAGAAAAACTGTTTTTT. Encoded protein: CATSRDPGLGEKLFF. Full variable domain (remainder filled in from reference TRBV15 and TRBJ1-4): DAMVIQNPRYQVTQFGKPVTLSCSQTLNHNVMYWYQQKSSQAPKLLFHYYDKDFNNEADTPDNFQSRRPNTSFCFLDIRSPGLGDTAMYLCATSRDPGLGEKLFFGSGTQLSVL.

The chain combines TRBV4-2 with TRBJ1-2, with TRBD1 identical over 11 bases. The length of the CDR3 is 15 residues. J was trimmed by 8 bases and V by 6 bases; bases with no gene match: 11. The germline CDR1 and CDR2 sequences are LGHNA and YNFKEQ. In nucleotides, the CDR3 is TGTGCCAGCAGACCCGGGACAGGGGGATCTTACGGCTACACCTTC. Its protein is CASRPGTGGSYGYTF.

The V gene is TRBV7-8, the J gene TRBJ2-7; the D gene is possibly TRBD1 (6 bases). CDR1 SGHVS and CDR2 FQNEAQ come from the germline V gene. CDR3 size: 14 residues. V was cut by 9 bases and J by 2 bases, with 17 bases left in between. CDR3 loop: CASSRGRATYEQYF. The CDR3 nucleotides read TGTGCCAGTAGCAGGGGAAGGGCCACCTACGAGCAGTACTTC.

The chain carries TRBV1 and TRBJ1-1; no check of the table's D call, TRBD1, against the DNA was made. TRBV1 constitutes a pseudogene. The CDR3 length is 15 residues. This chain's CDR3 is CTSSRPRTANTEAFF. The DNA of the CDR3 is TGCACCAGCAGCCGGCCTCGGACAGCGAACACTGAAGCTTTCTTT.

V gene TRBV3-1 (or the pseudogene TRBV3-2) combines with J gene TRBJ1-2; maybe TRBD1 (5 bases). The CDR3 loop spans 15 amino acids. The germline CDR1 and CDR2 sequences are LGHDT and YNNKEL (reference sequence). Between the trimmed V and J ends, which lost 4 bases and 4 bases, there was a span of 16 bases. The CDR3 spells CASSPPGNPIYGYTF. CDR3 in DNA: TGTGCCAGCAGCCCCCCAGGGAATCCGATCTATGGCTACACCTTC.

The rearrangement links TRBV27 to TRBJ1-1; no clear D gene. This CDR3 has 12 residues. V lost 3 bases and J 1 base, leaving 3 bases between the germline ends. Germline V gene lookup returns CDR1 MNHEY and CDR2 SMNVEV (reference sequence). The CDR3, as DNA: TGTGCCAGCAGTTTGAGGAACACTGAAGCTTTCTTT. Protein sequence: CASSLRNTEAFF.

The J gene is TRBJ1-6, the V gene TRBV7-9, with TRBD1 matching over 7 bases. In germline, CDR1 is SEHNR, CDR2 FQNEAQ (reference sequence). This CDR3 has 14 residues. After removal of 6 bases from V and 9 bases from J, the junction contained 8 bases not matched to a gene. The CDR3 DNA follows: TGTGCCAGCAGTCGACAGGGAGAGTTTTCACCCCTCCACTTT. Encoded protein: CASSRQGEFSPLHF. The entire variable domain, with the rest obtained from reference TRBV7-9 and TRBJ1-6, is as follows: DTGVSQNPRHKITKRGQNVTFRCDPISEHNRLYWYRQTLGQGPEFLTYFQNEAQLEKSRLLSDRFSAERPKGSFSTLEIQRTEQGDSAMYLCASSRQGEFSPLHFGNGTRLTVT.

The V call is TRBV4-1, the J call TRBJ1-1; TRBD1 matches at 8 bases. The germline CDR1 and CDR2 sequences are MGHRA and YSYEKL. This CDR3 has 15 amino acids. Germline trimming cut 1 base from V and 7 bases from J; bases unmatched to any gene: 8. For the CDR3, the DNA is TGCGCCAGCAGCCAAGTAGGACAGGGTACTATTGAAGCTTTCTTT. Translating gives CASSQVGQGTIEAFF.

V and J are TRBV9 and TRBJ1-4; 9 bases align to TRBD1. This CDR3 has 15 amino acids. Trimming cost V 2 bases and J 7 bases; bases outside gene matches: 6. CDR1 is SGDLS, CDR2 YYNGEE, per germline. The CDR3 spells CASSVGGQGGEKLFF. The CDR3 coding sequence is TGTGCCAGCAGCGTTGGGGGACAGGGAGGTGAAAAACTGTTTTTT.

The V gene is TRBV30, the J gene TRBJ2-5; TRBD2 matches at 11 bases. Germline-derived CDR1 and CDR2 are GTSNPN and SVGIG (reference sequence). The CDR3 covers 20 residues. V shed 1 base, J shed 1 base, and the junction held 17 bases outside the gene matches. The CDR3 reads CAWSGGPLSGGAPFQETQYF. In DNA form, the CDR3 reads TGTGCCTGGAGTGGTGGCCCTCTTAGCGGGGGGGCGCCTTTCCAAGAGACCCAGTACTTC.

V is TRBV28 and J is TRBJ2-1; 13 bases match TRBD2. Trimming cost V 6 bases and J 0 bases; bases outside gene matches: 8. Germline loops: CDR1 MDHEN, CDR2 SYDVKM. CDR3 length: 18 residues. CDR3 sequence reads: CASSSLAGGPSSYNEQFF. DNA of the CDR3: TGTGCCAGCAGCTCACTAGCGGGGGGGCCAAGCTCCTACAATGAGCAGTTCTTC.

This clone was observed once. The rearrangement links TRBV5-1 to TRBJ2-7; 7 bases align to TRBD1. The CDR3 totals 15 residues. J gave up 2 bases and V 4 bases, and 9 bases lay outside the gene matches. The V gene's germline CDR1 is SGHRS and CDR2 YFSETQ. The CDR3 nucleotides are TGCGCCAGCAGCGTAAGGGACAGCTCTACCTACGAGCAGTACTTC. This gives the protein CASSVRDSSTYEQYF. Using reference TRBV5-1 and TRBJ2-7 for the parts outside the CDR3, the full variable domain is KAGVTQTPRYLIKTRGQQVTLSCSPISGHRSVSWYQQTPGQGLQFLFEYFSETQRNKGNFPGRFSGRQFSNSRSEMNVSTLELGDSALYLCASSVRDSSTYEQYFGPGTRLTVT.

V is TRBV19 and J is TRBJ1-1; 8 bases agree with TRBD1. With 7 bases clipped from V and 1 base from J, the junction kept 5 bases outside the gene matches. CDR3 length: 14 residues. Germline V gives CDR1 LNHDA, CDR2 SQIVND (reference sequence). The CDR3 nucleotides read TGTGCCAGTACCAGACAGGGGCGGAACACTGAAGCTTTCTTT. Protein product: CASTRQGRNTEAFF.

The chain couples TRBV3-1 (or the pseudogene TRBV3-2) to TRBJ2-7; TRBD2 might be the D (6 bases). The CDR3 contains 15 residues. The V and J ends lost 0 bases and 2 bases respectively, with 11 bases between them. Looked up from germline, CDR1 is LGHDT and CDR2 is YNNKEL (reference sequence). As DNA, the CDR3 is TGTGCCAGCAGCCAAGACGTTGGCGGGACCTACGAGCAGTACTTC. Its protein is CASSQDVGGTYEQYF.

This sequence joins TRBV3-1 (or the pseudogene TRBV3-2) and TRBJ2-1, with 10 positions matching TRBD2. Germline V gene lookup returns CDR1 LGHDT and CDR2 YNNKEL (reference sequence). This CDR3 region has 14 residues. Trimming cost V 6 bases and J 7 bases; bases outside gene matches: 6. The CDR3 loop is CASRHSGGWNEQFF. For the CDR3, the DNA is TGTGCCAGCAGACATAGCGGGGGGTGGAATGAGCAGTTCTTC.

V and J are TRBV28 and TRBJ1-1, with TRBD1 matching over 8 bases. V lost 6 bases, J lost 3 bases, and 6 bases stayed unmatched. This CDR3 region has 14 residues. The germline CDR1 and CDR2 sequences are MDHEN and SYDVKM. CDR3 amino acids: CASRGWTGHTEAFF. The CDR3 DNA reads as TGTGCCAGCAGGGGCTGGACAGGGCACACTGAAGCTTTCTTT.

The chain employs TRBV6-5 and TRBJ2-7; 8 bases map to TRBD1. The CDR3 consists of 14 residues. Per the germline V gene, CDR1 is MNHEY and CDR2 is SVGAGI. The V gene end was trimmed by 3 bases and the J gene end by 3 bases; junction bases not matched to a gene: 4. The CDR3 sequence: CASSYYTGGYEQYF. In DNA form, the CDR3 reads TGTGCCAGCAGTTATTACACAGGGGGCTACGAGCAGTACTTC.

The J gene is TRBJ1-4, the V gene TRBV6-2 or TRBV6-3, with a weak D call TRBD1 (5 bases). The V gene's germline CDR1 is MNHEY and CDR2 SVGEGT. The CDR3 length is 15 residues. Trimming cost V 3 bases and J 3 bases, with 11 bases left between them. DNA for the CDR3: TGTGCCAGCAGTTATATCCGGGGGTCTAATGAAAAACTGTTTTTT. As protein: CASSYIRGSNEKLFF.

This sequence joins TRBV28 and TRBJ1-2; TRBD1 matches 7 bases. Per the germline V gene, CDR1 is MDHEN and CDR2 is SYDVKM. This CDR3 contains 14 residues. V lost 6 bases, J lost 4 bases, and 8 bases stayed unmatched. The CDR3 DNA sequence: TGTGCCAGCAGCAGACAGGGCAAAGGCTATGGCTACACCTTC. Translated, it gives CASSRQGKGYGYTF.

This clone was observed a few times. This rearrangement joins TRBV7-2 to TRBJ2-7; D is uncertain. Trimming removed 5 bases from V and 0 bases from J, with 5 bases in between. Looked up from germline, CDR1 is SGHTA and CDR2 is FQGNSA. The CDR3 has 12 amino acids. The CDR3 DNA reads TGTGCCAGCAGCCTAAGCTCCTACGAGCAGTACTTC. It specifies CASSLSSYEQYF. The full variable domain, completed using reference TRBV7-2 and TRBJ2-7, is GAGVSQSPSNKVTEKGKDVELRCDPISGHTALYWYRQSLGQGLEFLIYFQGNSAPDKSGLPSDRFSAERTGGSVSTLTIQRTQQEDSAVYLCASSLSSYEQYFGPGTRLTVT.